The rows below give T cell receptor beta chains drawn from one sample of a study of HIV-infected patients and healthy controls. In TCRdb, the 5' RACE reads were re-called with MiXCR into one record per CDR3 protein. Of about 18,000 distinct CDR3 sequences listed, approximately 9% are singletons. The sample taken for sequencing was blood. The origin of the receptors is an adult in good health. CDR3s include the opening cysteine and the closing phenylalanine or tryptophan. Each record gives: clone size, J gene, D gene, V gene, CDR3 DNA, CDR3 protein. D genes are given only for firm matches. Where a row states a size, it is once, few, many or the class of an expanded clone; other rows omit it.

>many|TRBJ2-7|NA|TRBV7-2
TGTGCCAGCAGCCCAACTCAGTCACAAAGGGACGAGCAGTACTTC
CASSPTQSQRDEQYF
>NA|TRBJ1-5|TRBD1|TRBV12-3/TRBV12-4
TGTGCCAGCAGTTCGCCGGGACAGCGAAACAATCAGCCCCAGCATTTT
CASSSPGQRNNQPQHF
>NA|TRBJ1-1|TRBD1|TRBV6-5
TGTGCCAGCAGTTACGACTGGGACAGCACTGAAGCTTTCTTT
CASSYDWDSTEAFF
>few|TRBJ2-1|NA|TRBV28
TGTGCCAGCACCCCCCAGCACGGTAGTTTATTTTACAATGAGCAGTTCTTC
CASTPQHGSLFYNEQFF
>medium-sized|TRBJ2-1|NA|TRBV29-1
TGCAGCGTTGAAGAGACCCGCAGTGAGCAGTTCTTC
CSVEETRSEQFF
>medium-sized|TRBJ2-3|NA|TRBV27
TGTGCCAGCAGTTTATTCGCGATTGAGAGAGGAGGACGCACAGATACGCAGTATTTT
CASSLFAIERGGRTDTQYF
>medium-sized|TRBJ2-2|NA|TRBV27
TGTGCCAGCAGTCCATCGACTAGTATCGCCGGGGAGCTGTTTTTT
CASSPSTSIAGELFF
>medium-sized|TRBJ2-3|TRBD2|TRBV9
TGTGCCAGCAGCGCCCTAGCGGACCTCACGGATACGCAGTATTTT
CASSALADLTDTQYF
>many|TRBJ2-3|NA|TRBV12-3/TRBV12-4
TGTGCCAGCAGCCTGCCGGCAGATACGCAGTATTTT
CASSLPADTQYF
>many|TRBJ2-1|NA|TRBV20-1
TGCAGTGCTAGAGATCCCGGACACAGCTCCTACAATGAGCAGTTCTTC
CSARDPGHSSYNEQFF
>NA|TRBJ2-7|NA|TRBV4-1
TGCGCCAGCAGCGAGGGGGGGATAAGGAACGAGCAGTACTTC
CASSEGGIRNEQYF
>many|TRBJ2-6|NA|TRBV12-3/TRBV12-4
TGTGCCAGCAGTTTATACGGCCAGGGAGGCTCCGGGGCCAACGTCCTGACTTTC
CASSLYGQGGSGANVLTF
>medium-sized|TRBJ1-1|NA|TRBV6-5
TGTGCCAGCAGTGACACAGGGCCGGTGAACACTGAAGCTTTCTTT
CASSDTGPVNTEAFF
>NA|TRBJ2-3|TRBD2|TRBV3-1
TGTGCCAGCAGCCAAACTAGCGGGGCCACAGATACGCAGTATTTT
CASSQTSGATDTQYF
>few|TRBJ2-4|NA|TRBV27
TGTGCCAGCAGTCCTTCGTTGGTGACAGACAACATTCAGTACTTC
CASSPSLVTDNIQYF
>NA|TRBJ2-7|NA|TRBV7-2
TGTGCCAGCAGCTTAAGGGGAGGCAAGCAATACCTTCCCTACGAGCAGTACTTC
CASSLRGGKQYLPYEQYF
>many|TRBJ1-1|NA|TRBV4-1
TGCGCCAGCTCGTTTTCCGCCCTCGACAGATTGAACACTGAAGCTTTCTTT
CASSFSALDRLNTEAFF
>medium-sized|TRBJ2-3|NA|TRBV6-5
TGTGCCAGCAAGGGACTGCACACAGATACGCAGTATTTT
CASKGLHTDTQYF
>many|TRBJ2-3|TRBD2|TRBV3-1
TGTGCCAGCAGCCCTAGTGCCGGGAGGGCCGTAGATACGCAGTATTTT
CASSPSAGRAVDTQYF
>many|TRBJ2-3|NA|TRBV9
TGTGCCAGCAGCGACCCCCCCGCAGATACGCAGTATTTT
CASSDPPADTQYF
>many|TRBJ2-1|NA|TRBV6-2/TRBV6-3
TGTGCCAGCAGTTACTCGTTAGGCACTGGTAGCGGATCCTACAATGAGCAGTTCTTC
CASSYSLGTGSGSYNEQFF
>NA|TRBJ2-3|NA|TRBV2
TGTGGGGGAAGTGCGGGAAACCCCCGGGATACGCAGTATTTT
CGGSAGNPRDTQYF
>many|TRBJ2-1|NA|TRBV24-1
TGTGCCACCAGTGATTCGGACATAAGCTCCTACAATGAGCAGTTCTTC
CATSDSDISSYNEQFF
>medium-sized|TRBJ2-7|NA|TRBV28
TGTGCCAGCAGTTCGCGAATGGGCGGGCAGTACTTC
CASSSRMGGQYF
>many|TRBJ2-7|TRBD2|TRBV6-5
TGTGCCAGCAGTTACGTGGCGGGGGGAACCGAGCAGTACTTC
CASSYVAGGTEQYF
>medium-sized|TRBJ1-5|NA|TRBV30
TGTGCCTGGAGTGTACTTGGGGGGGCCCAGCATTTT
CAWSVLGGAQHF
>many|TRBJ2-7|NA|TRBV2
TGTGCCAGCAAGGTCAGGGGCGACTTAACCTACGAGCAGTACTTC
CASKVRGDLTYEQYF
>many|TRBJ2-5|NA|TRBV11-3
TGTGCCAGCAGCTCGGCCGGGATCGAAGAGACCCAGTACTTC
CASSSAGIEETQYF
>many|TRBJ2-5|NA|TRBV24-1
TGTGCCACCAGTGATTTAGGTCCAGAGACCCAGTACTTC
CATSDLGPETQYF
>many|TRBJ2-1|NA|TRBV11-2
TGTGCCAGCAGCTTAGGAAGGGATGAGCAGTTCTTC
CASSLGRDEQFF
>many|TRBJ2-1|NA|TRBV20-1
TGCAGTGCTAGAGCAAAGGGAGGGGGTCCCTACAATGAGCAGTTCTTC
CSARAKGGGPYNEQFF
>many|TRBJ2-3|TRBD1|TRBV20-1
TGCAGTGCGAGCCAAAACAGGGGTCCTAGCACAGATACGCAGTATTTT
CSASQNRGPSTDTQYF
>medium-sized|TRBJ2-1|NA|TRBV6-6
TGTGCCAGCAGTTACACAGGGAACTCCTACAATGAGCAGTTCTTC
CASSYTGNSYNEQFF
>few|TRBJ2-2|NA|TRBV18
TGTGCCAGCTCGCCGGGACGGAGTGGAACCGGGGAGCTGTTTTTT
CASSPGRSGTGELFF
>many|TRBJ2-3|TRBD2|TRBV20-1
TGCAGTGCTCCCCGGGGGTCTAGCGGGAGTAGCACAGATACGCAGTATTTT
CSAPRGSSGSSTDTQYF
>many|TRBJ2-3|TRBD1|TRBV12-3/TRBV12-4
TGTGCCAGCAGTTTAACAGGGGCGGCTCGAACAGATACGCAGTATTTT
CASSLTGAARTDTQYF
>many|TRBJ2-3|NA|TRBV20-1
TGCAGTGCCTGGGCCCCGGGGGCAGATACGCAGTATTTT
CSAWAPGADTQYF
>many|TRBJ2-4|NA|TRBV7-8
TGTGCCAGCAGCTTAACCGAGGCCAAAAACATTCAGTACTTC
CASSLTEAKNIQYF
>medium-sized|TRBJ2-2|TRBD2|TRBV12-3/TRBV12-4
TGTGCCAGCAGTTATTCAGCGGGAGCCACATCCGGGGAGCTGTTTTTT
CASSYSAGATSGELFF
>medium-sized|TRBJ1-1|NA|TRBV14
TGTGCCAGCAGCCGCGGACTGGCCGGGACTGAAGCTTTCTTT
CASSRGLAGTEAFF
>medium-sized|TRBJ2-3|TRBD1|TRBV2
TGTGCCAGCAGTCGGACAGGGAGCACAGATACGCAGTATTTT
CASSRTGSTDTQYF
>few|TRBJ2-5|NA|TRBV12-3/TRBV12-4
TGTGCCAGCAGTTTTGCGGGGCCGGGGGAGACCCAGTACTTC
CASSFAGPGETQYF
>medium-sized|TRBJ2-3|NA|TRBV12-3/TRBV12-4
TGTGCCAGCAGTTTATTGGATACGCAGTATTTT
CASSLLDTQYF
>few|TRBJ2-7|TRBD2|TRBV9
TGTGCCAGCAGCGTAGCTATCGCGACTAGCGGCTACGAGCAGTACTTC
CASSVAIATSGYEQYF
>medium-sized|TRBJ2-1|NA|TRBV5-1
TGCGCCAGCATCCCGACTGGCGGGAATCCCTACAATGAGCAGTTCTTC
CASIPTGGNPYNEQFF
>many|TRBJ2-1|NA|TRBV5-6
TGTGCCAGCAGCTCTGTGAGGGAAAAGATCGAAGTTAGGAATGAGCAGTTCTTC
CASSSVREKIEVRNEQFF
>many|TRBJ2-1|TRBD2|TRBV7-9
TGTGCCAGCAGCTTAGAGTCGACTAGCGGTGTTTACAATGAGCAGTTCTTC
CASSLESTSGVYNEQFF
>medium-sized|TRBJ2-1|NA|TRBV2
TGTGCCAGCAGTGAAACGGCCTATGAGCAGTTCTTC
CASSETAYEQFF
>few|TRBJ1-3|NA|TRBV19
TGTGCCAGTAGTATCGGCCACCTCATCTCTGGAAACACCATATATTTT
CASSIGHLISGNTIYF
>many|TRBJ2-7|TRBD1|TRBV7-9
TGTGCCAGCAGCTTGAGGGGGCAGATGGACGAGCAGTACTTC
CASSLRGQMDEQYF
>medium-sized|TRBJ2-3|NA|TRBV19
TGTGCCGGACACCCCACAGATACGCAGTATTTT
CAGHPTDTQYF
>NA|TRBJ2-7|TRBD1|TRBV7-9
TGTGCCAGCAGCCCAGCCAGGGACAGCTCCTACGAGCAGTACTTC
CASSPARDSSYEQYF